The TCR beta chain under discussion was sequenced for a study of blood T cell repertoires in COVID-19. Study-level information: Both acute and convalescent COVID-19 samples were obtained from the United States, Italy and Spain. Sources were T cells, B-cell-depleted T cells, or PBMCs; the material itself was cDNA or gDNA.

Here immunoSEQ multiplex PCR was the method, and the copy in TCRdb shows in-frame clones only, minus some. The sample shows 250,000 to 350,000 clones, 87% of them seen only once. CDR1 MGHRA and CDR2 YSYEKL come from the germline V gene. Trimming left V 1 base short and J 6 bases short, with 16 bases between. There are 16 residues in the CDR3. This sequence was found in a woman between 45 and 65 years old who had recovered from COVID-19. What was sequenced was peripheral blood. This chain connects TRBV4-1 to TRBJ1-5, with D perhaps TRBD1 (5 bases). CDR3 in DNA: TGCGCCAGCAGCCAAGTCCCAGGTGGAGGGGTTCAGCCCCAGCATTTT. Protein product: CASSQVPGGGVQPQHF.